The 29 T cell receptor beta chains below come from one sample, sequenced in a study of T cells in localized non-small cell lung cancer (dated by TCRdb to about 2020). Library method: the immunoSEQ multiplex PCR assay. The clones in this table, taken by TCRdb from immuneACCESS, are in-frame only. Not every clone is retained; where verified, under half of the shortfall comes from an unresolved V gene, and the cause of the rest is unknown. The sample records about 27,000 clones, 75% to 85% of which are singletons. The top ten clones comprise approximately 4% of the sample. Sequencing was performed on peripheral blood, taken before any cancer treatment. These receptors all come from a woman aged 40 to 75 with stage I lung adenocarcinoma.

In this sample, this clone is medium-sized. The genes are TRBV19 and TRBJ1-2; TRBD1 matches 8 bases. CDR1 LNHDA and CDR2 SQIVND come from the germline V gene (reference sequence). With 3 bases clipped from V and 8 bases from J, the junction kept 8 bases outside the gene matches. This CDR3 is 14 amino acids long. The CDR3, as DNA: TGTGCCAGTAGTATCCCCGGGACAGGAAAAGGCTACACCTTC. It is translated as CASSIPGTGKGYTF.

The chain links TRBV4-3 to TRBJ2-2; D is unclear. The CDR3 has 16 residues. V was clipped by 0 bases and J by 2 bases, with 10 bases between them. Germline CDR1 and CDR2: LGHNA and YSLEER. In DNA form, the CDR3 reads TGCGCCAGCAGCCAAGATCCGAGTCCCAACACCGGGGAGCTGTTTTTT. As protein: CASSQDPSPNTGELFF.

This clone has a handful of counts. V is TRBV7-2 and J is TRBJ2-1; D is ambiguous. Germline CDR1 reads SGHTA; CDR2 reads FQGNSA. Trimming cost V 5 bases and J 3 bases, with 17 bases left between them. CDR3 length: 16 amino acids. CDR3 region: CASSPIGWAHYNEQFF. In DNA, the CDR3 is TGTGCCAGCAGCCCTATCGGGTGGGCCCACTACAATGAGCAGTTCTTC. Full variable domain (missing parts from reference TRBV7-2 and TRBJ2-1): GAGVSQSPSNKVTEKGKDVELRCDPISGHTALYWYRQSLGQGLEFLIYFQGNSAPDKSGLPSDRFSAERTGGSVSTLTIQRTQQEDSAVYLCASSPIGWAHYNEQFFGPGTRLTVL.

The chain combines TRBV9 with TRBJ2-5; the D is unclear. CDR1 is SGDLS, CDR2 YYNGEE, per germline. The CDR3 is 15 amino acids. The ends were cut back, 3 bases at V and 5 bases at J, with 17 bases in the middle. DNA for the CDR3: TGTGCCAGCAGCGCCTCCGGCCGCTCGTGGGAGACCCAGTACTTC. Translated: CASSASGRSWETQYF.

The gene calls are TRBV15 and TRBJ1-4, with D perhaps TRBD1 (6 bases). Germline assignment: CDR1 LNHNV and CDR2 YYDKDF (reference sequence). V was pared by 8 bases and J by 4 bases, with 11 bases between. The CDR3 extends over 13 amino acids. The CDR3 protein is CATRTAVNEKLFF. DNA of the CDR3: TGTGCCACCCGGACAGCGGTTAATGAAAAACTGTTTTTT.

The chain couples TRBV18 to TRBJ2-2; D might be TRBD2 (5 bases). From germline, CDR1 is KGHSH and CDR2 LQKENI. V gave up 5 bases and J gave up 7 bases, with 11 bases separating them. This CDR3 contains 13 residues. CDR3 bases: TGTGCCAGCTCAACTAGGGAAATCGGGGAGCTGTTTTTT. It is translated as CASSTREIGELFF.

The V gene is TRBV10-3, the J gene TRBJ2-7; D perhaps matches TRBD1 (6 bases). V lost 5 bases and J lost 5, with 16 bases in between. The CDR3 totals 14 residues. Germline loops: CDR1 ENHRY, CDR2 SYGVKD. CDR3 nucleotides: TGTGCCATCAGTCTAGGGTTACAGGGAGACGAGCAGTACTTC. Translating it yields CAISLGLQGDEQYF.

This clone appeared a single time. The rearrangement joins TRBV4-1 to TRBJ1-4; 9 bases fit TRBD1. CDR1 is MGHRA, CDR2 YSYEKL, per germline. With V trimmed by 0 bases and J by 8 bases, 7 bases remained unmatched. The CDR3 is 16 amino acids. The CDR3 is CASSQDVTGGWEKLFF. For the CDR3, the DNA is TGCGCCAGCAGCCAAGATGTGACAGGGGGGTGGGAAAAACTGTTTTTT.

The genes are TRBV11-3 and TRBJ2-1; 8 nucleotides align to TRBD2. The V gene end was trimmed by 1 base and the J gene end by 4 bases; junction bases not matched to a gene: 6. Germline CDR1 and CDR2: SGHNT and YENEEA. The CDR3 contains 16 residues. The DNA of the CDR3 is TGTGCCAGCAGCTTAGTGGTAGCGGGGCCTTACAATGAGCAGTTCTTC. Its translation is CASSLVVAGPYNEQFF.

The chain couples TRBV7-2 to TRBJ1-1; possibly TRBD1 for D (5 bases). The ends were cut back, 5 bases at V and 6 bases at J, with 13 bases in the middle. This CDR3 has 13 amino acids. Germline assignment: CDR1 SGHTA and CDR2 FQGNSA. CDR3 residues: CASSLSWGAEAFF. For the CDR3, the DNA is TGTGCCAGCAGCCTCTCATGGGGGGCTGAAGCTTTCTTT.

J is TRBJ2-1 and V is TRBV11-2; D is unclear. CDR1 and CDR2 (germline): SGHAT, FQNNGV. The CDR3 totals 13 residues. The ends were cut back, 0 bases at V and 7 bases at J, with 7 bases in the middle. In DNA form, the CDR3 reads TGTGCCAGCAGCTTAGATCGTGAGAATGAGCAGTTCTTC. Residues: CASSLDRENEQFF. The variable domain in full, completed from reference TRBV11-2 and TRBJ2-1, reads EAGVAQSPRYKIIEKRQSVAFWCNPISGHATLYWYQQILGQGPKLLIQFQNNGVVDDSQLPKDRFSAERLKGVDSTLKIQPAKLEDSAVYLCASSLDRENEQFFGPGTRLTVL.

The CDR3 protein is CASSSTGADEKLFF. CDR3 in DNA: TGTGCCAGCAGCTCGACAGGGGCCGACGAAAAACTGTTTTTT. This chain uses TRBV7-2 with TRBJ1-4; 8 nucleotides line up with TRBD1. CDR3 size: 14 residues. J gave up 8 bases and V 4 bases, and 6 bases lay outside the gene matches. The germline V gene has CDR1 SGHTA and CDR2 FQGNSA.

This chain connects TRBV19 to TRBJ1-5; D is perhaps TRBD1 (5 bases). The CDR3 has 17 residues. Germline assignment: CDR1 LNHDA and CDR2 SQIVND (reference sequence). The V end lost 2 bases, the J end lost 0 bases, and 14 bases lay between the germline ends. The DNA of the CDR3 is TGTGCCAGTAGTATATCCCTCCGAACAGGTAGCAATCAGCCCCAGCATTTT. This codes for CASSISLRTGSNQPQHF.

V and J are TRBV7-9 and TRBJ1-2; D not certain. V lost 5 bases to trimming and J lost 8 bases, with 15 bases between them. CDR3 length equals 13 residues. Germline assignment: CDR1 SEHNR and CDR2 FQNEAQ (reference sequence). DNA of the CDR3: TGTGCCAGCAGCCTCCGAGGACCGGCCGGCTACACCTTC. Protein product: CASSLRGPAGYTF.

J is TRBJ2-2 and V is TRBV5-1; D is ambiguous. This CDR3 is 15 amino acids long. The V gene lost 0 bases and the J gene lost 0 bases, with 6 bases spanning the gap. Germline loops: CDR1 SGHRS, CDR2 YFSETQ. DNA for the CDR3: TGCGCCAGCAGCTTGGGGGCATCGAACACCGGGGAGCTGTTTTTT. It translates to CASSLGASNTGELFF.

The chain combines TRBV11-2 with TRBJ1-1; no firm D call. V was pared by 2 bases and J by 2 bases, with 6 bases between. In germline, CDR1 is SGHAT, CDR2 FQNNGV. The CDR3 contains 13 residues. The CDR3 sequence is CASSLMSNTEAFF. CDR3 bases: TGTGCCAGCAGCTTAATGAGCAACACTGAAGCTTTCTTT.

CDR3 bases: TGTGCCAGCAGCTTAAGTACTAGCGGAAGCTCCTACAATGAGCAGTTCTTC. Encoded protein: CASSLSTSGSSYNEQFF. The chain is built from TRBV7-2 and TRBJ2-1; 8 bases are a match to TRBD2. The germline V gene encodes CDR1 SGHTA and CDR2 FQGNSA. This CDR3 region has 17 residues. The V and J ends lost 2 bases and 0 bases, in that order; junction bases with no gene match: 6.

The chain links TRBV7-8 to TRBJ1-2, with D unclear. CDR3 length: 13 amino acids. Germline-derived CDR1 and CDR2 are SGHVS and FQNEAQ. Trimming stripped 4 bases from V and 3 bases from J, with 9 bases between. This CDR3 is CASSSERDYGYTF. The CDR3 region has the DNA TGTGCCAGCAGCTCCGAGAGGGACTATGGCTACACCTTC.

V gene TRBV11-2 combines with J gene TRBJ2-1; D is perhaps TRBD1 (5 bases). The germline V gene encodes CDR1 SGHAT and CDR2 FQNNGV. The ends were cut back, 0 bases at V and 15 bases at J, with 15 bases in the middle. The CDR3 runs 13 residues. CDR3 DNA: TGTGCCAGCAGCTTAGAAAGGGGAAAAGGCATGTTCTTC. This encodes CASSLERGKGMFF.

The chain uses TRBV2 and TRBJ2-3; TRBD2 is a possible D gene (5 bases). CDR1 is SNHLY and CDR2 is FYNNEI in the germline V gene. V was cut by 4 bases and J by 3 bases, with 8 bases left in between. The CDR3 has 13 residues. CDR3 bases: TGTGCCAGCAGTGCAAGCGGAACAGATACGCAGTATTTT. This translates into CASSASGTDTQYF.

This clone was seen only a few times. The J gene is TRBJ1-1, the V gene TRBV2; weak D call: TRBD1 (6 bases). V shed 6 bases and J shed 6 bases, with 17 bases lying between them. The CDR3 runs to 14 residues. CDR1 is SNHLY, CDR2 FYNNEI, per germline. CDR3 amino acids: CASRPRQEMAEAFF. The DNA for the CDR3 is TGTGCCAGCAGGCCCCGACAGGAAATGGCTGAAGCTTTCTTT.

This sequence joins TRBV5-6 and TRBJ2-5; a possible D gene is TRBD1 (6 bases). The CDR3 sequence is 16 residues long. Between the trimmed V and J ends, which lost 1 base and 3 bases, there was a span of 16 bases. CDR1 SGHDT and CDR2 YYEEEE come from the germline V gene. CDR3: CASSLRLDSQKETQYF. CDR3 DNA: TGTGCCAGCAGCTTGCGGTTGGACAGCCAAAAAGAGACCCAGTACTTC.

The chain recombines TRBV5-4 with TRBJ2-7; tentatively, D is TRBD1 or TRBD2 (5 bases each). The CDR3 extends over 11 amino acids. V lost 5 bases and J 6 bases, leaving 9 bases between the germline ends. Germline CDR1 SGHNT, CDR2 YYREEE (reference sequence). CDR3 nucleotides: TGTGCCAGCAGTTGGGGGTCCGAGCAGTACTTC. Protein: CASSWGSEQYF.

The chain carries TRBV4-3 and TRBJ1-2; 8 bases line up with TRBD1. V was pared by 0 bases and J by 12 bases, with 15 bases of the junction left unmatched. This CDR3 comprises 16 residues. Per germline, CDR1 LGHNA and CDR2 YSLEER. Written as DNA, the CDR3 is TGCGCCAGCAGCCAAGAGGTGGGCAGGGGGCATCCTGGGGACACCTTC. It translates to CASSQEVGRGHPGDTF.

This clone was counted only a few times. The J gene is TRBJ1-1, the V gene TRBV6-6; tentatively, D is TRBD1 (5 bases). Germline CDR1 reads MNHNY; CDR2 reads SVGAGI (reference sequence). The ends were cut back, 4 bases at V and 2 bases at J, with 14 bases in the middle. The CDR3 contains 15 residues. The CDR3 sequence is CASSSPPGVNTEAFF. CDR3 sequence (DNA): TGTGCCAGCAGTTCCCCACCGGGGGTTAACACTGAAGCTTTCTTT.

The chain links TRBV7-9 to TRBJ2-2; D is perhaps TRBD2 (5 bases). CDR3 length equals 15 residues. Germline CDR1 reads SEHNR; CDR2 reads FQNEAQ (reference sequence). V lost 3 bases, J lost 1 base, and 9 bases lay in between. The CDR3 loop reads CASSFKRENTGELFF. The CDR3 coding sequence is TGTGCCAGCAGCTTTAAGAGGGAGAACACCGGGGAGCTGTTTTTT. The full variable domain, its missing parts supplied by reference TRBV7-9 and TRBJ2-2, is DTGVSQNPRHKITKRGQNVTFRCDPISEHNRLYWYRQTLGQGPEFLTYFQNEAQLEKSRLLSDRFSAERPKGSFSTLEIQRTEQGDSAMYLCASSFKRENTGELFFGEGSRLTVL.

This chain uses TRBV19 with TRBJ2-4, with TRBD2 matching over 9 bases. Trimming took 3 bases from V and 6 from J; bases not matched to a gene: 6. The CDR3 has 15 amino acids. Germline loops: CDR1 LNHDA, CDR2 SQIVND (reference sequence). The CDR3 sequence is CASSILAGNPNIQYF. CDR3 coding DNA: TGTGCCAGTAGTATCCTAGCGGGGAACCCAAACATTCAGTACTTC.

V is TRBV9 and J is TRBJ1-1; D perhaps matches TRBD1 (6 bases). Germline V gene data show CDR1 as SGDLS and CDR2 as YYNGEE. Trimming left V 0 bases short and J 5 bases short, with 11 bases between. This CDR3 contains 14 residues. The CDR3 is CASSVAPQGTEAFF. CDR3 nucleotide sequence: TGTGCCAGCAGCGTAGCTCCCCAGGGGACTGAAGCTTTCTTT.

This chain joins TRBV7-9 and TRBJ1-4; D call uncertain. CDR3 length: 13 amino acids. Trimming took 4 bases from V and 8 from J, leaving 11 bases between them. Germline V gives CDR1 SEHNR, CDR2 FQNEAQ (reference sequence). Written as DNA, the CDR3 is TGTGCCAGCAGCTACGGGCAGGCCGAAAAACTGTTTTTT. Residues: CASSYGQAEKLFF.